The 18 T cell receptor beta chains presented below share a single source sample, sequenced in a study of cytomegalovirus exposure and HLA in healthy donors. This PCR relied on a set of 60 Vbeta primers and 13 Jbeta primers. Profiled with immunoSEQ multiplex PCR; TCRdb holds only in-frame clones, not every one. Here the sample spans some 160,000 clones, over 80% being singletons. The specimen sequenced was PBMCs. The source of these receptors is a male donor in good health and CMV-seropositive.

The chain combines TRBV25-1 with TRBJ1-2, with a tentative D call TRBD1 (6 bases). Germline assignment: CDR1 MGHDK and CDR2 SYGVNS. This CDR3 contains 13 residues. V shed 3 bases and J shed 8 bases, with 13 bases lying between them. The CDR3 spells CASSDAAGGGYTF. In DNA form, the CDR3 reads TGTGCCAGCAGTGATGCGGCGGGGGGCGGCTACACCTTC.

This clone was seen only a few times. CDR3 nucleotides: TGTGCCATTGGGGGGGGCGCCGAGAATTCACCCCTCCACTTT. Its protein is CAIGGGAENSPLHF. This chain links TRBV7-9 with TRBJ1-6; maybe TRBD1 (6 bases). In germline, CDR1 is SEHNR, CDR2 FQNEAQ (reference sequence). The V gene lost 10 bases and the J gene lost 7 bases, with 17 bases spanning the gap. This CDR3 is built from 14 residues.

V gene TRBV5-4 combines with J gene TRBJ2-5; possible D gene TRBD2, 6 bases. V lost 3 bases, J lost 2 bases, and 14 bases lay in between. The CDR3 sequence is 15 residues long. Germline CDR1 reads SGHNT; CDR2 reads YYREEE (reference sequence). The DNA for the CDR3 is TGTGCCAGCAGCTCTGGAGGGATTTTTCAAGAGACCCAGTACTTC. Translation: CASSSGGIFQETQYF.

The chain is built from TRBV11-3 and TRBJ1-6; D is undetermined. The V gene lost 2 bases and the J gene lost 0 bases, with 11 bases spanning the gap. The germline V gene encodes CDR1 SGHNT and CDR2 YENEEA. The CDR3 totals 17 residues. The CDR3 protein is CASSLSPSSSYNSPLHF. The CDR3 DNA reads as TGTGCCAGCAGCTTATCCCCATCGAGCTCCTATAATTCACCCCTCCACTTT.

The chain couples TRBV29-1 to TRBJ2-2; D not certain. The CDR3 spans 14 residues. The germline V and J ends were trimmed by 7 bases and 4 bases, with 16 bases remaining between them. Germline V gene data show CDR1 as SQVTM and CDR2 as ANQGSEA. The CDR3 here is CSAQDWATTGELFF. The CDR3 nucleotides read TGCAGCGCCCAAGATTGGGCCACCACCGGGGAGCTGTTTTTT.

This clone was found a few times. This chain links TRBV18 with TRBJ2-3; no clear D. This CDR3 has 14 residues. Per germline, CDR1 KGHSH and CDR2 LQKENI. Trimming took 3 bases from V and 3 from J, leaving 10 bases between them. CDR3 sequence: CASSPREETDTQYF. In nucleotides, the CDR3 is TGTGCCAGCTCACCGAGAGAGGAGACAGATACGCAGTATTTT.

The chain uses TRBV7-8 and TRBJ2-5; D uncertain. The CDR3 spans 14 residues. The germline CDR1 and CDR2 sequences are SGHVS and FQNEAQ. Trimming removed 3 bases from V and 2 bases from J, with 10 bases in between. CDR3 sequence reads: CASSFGTKQETQYF. DNA of the CDR3: TGTGCCAGCAGCTTCGGAACTAAACAAGAGACCCAGTACTTC.

The V call is TRBV5-1, the J call TRBJ2-7, with TRBD1 matching over 9 bases. The V segment lost 0 bases and the J segment 3 bases; nucleotides outside the gene matches: 10. The germline gives CDR1 SGHRS, CDR2 YFSETQ. CDR3 size: 17 residues. CDR3 protein: CASSLGGTGTLIYEQYF. CDR3 coding DNA: TGCGCCAGCAGCTTGGGAGGGACAGGGACGCTAATCTACGAGCAGTACTTC.

The genes are TRBV10-1 and TRBJ2-5; D is undetermined. V was trimmed by 4 bases and J by 4 bases, leaving 16 bases between them. Per germline, CDR1 WNHNN and CDR2 SYGVQD (reference sequence). The CDR3 is made up of 15 amino acids. CDR3 sequence (DNA): TGCGCCAGCAGTGCCCCCCGTCCCGCCGGAGAGACCCAGTACTTC. It codes for CASSAPRPAGETQYF.

V gene TRBV2 combines with J gene TRBJ1-2, with no clear D. This CDR3 spans 15 amino acids. Germline lookup yields CDR1 SNHLY and CDR2 FYNNEI. The ends were cut back, 1 base at V and 7 bases at J, with 16 bases in the middle. This chain's CDR3 is CASSEGREGEGGYTF. The CDR3 DNA sequence: TGTGCCAGCAGTGAAGGGCGTGAGGGCGAAGGTGGCTACACCTTC.

The sample holds one count of this clone. The chain combines TRBV27 with TRBJ1-3; no definite D call. With 0 bases removed from V and 2 bases from J, the gap between germline ends came to 14 bases. Germline loops: CDR1 MNHEY, CDR2 SMNVEV (reference sequence). The CDR3 consists of 17 residues. CDR3 loop: CASSLSTVDKPGNTIYF. The DNA of the CDR3 is TGTGCCAGCAGTTTATCTACGGTAGACAAACCTGGAAACACCATATATTTT.

The gene calls are TRBV5-4 and TRBJ1-4, with 9 nucleotides matching TRBD1. The length of the CDR3 is 16 residues. V was pared by 3 bases and J by 6 bases, with 9 bases of the junction left unmatched. Germline-derived CDR1 and CDR2 are SGHNT and YYREEE (reference sequence). Written as DNA, the CDR3 is TGTGCCAGCAGCTCCTGGGGACAGGGCGATGATGAAAAACTGTTTTTT. Translated, it gives CASSSWGQGDDEKLFF.

The chain links TRBV11-2 to TRBJ1-1; tentative D call: TRBD1 (5 bases). Germline lookup yields CDR1 SGHAT and CDR2 FQNNGV. CDR3 length: 14 amino acids. V was cut by 3 bases and J by 1 base, with 9 bases left in between. Here the CDR3 reads CASSFSGGNTEAFF. The DNA for the CDR3 is TGTGCCAGCAGCTTTTCGGGGGGGAACACTGAAGCTTTCTTT. Variable domain in full (rest from reference TRBV11-2 and TRBJ1-1): EAGVAQSPRYKIIEKRQSVAFWCNPISGHATLYWYQQILGQGPKLLIQFQNNGVVDDSQLPKDRFSAERLKGVDSTLKIQPAKLEDSAVYLCASSFSGGNTEAFFGQGTRLTVV.

The chain uses TRBV11-3 and TRBJ1-1, with no clear D. From germline, CDR1 is SGHNT and CDR2 YENEEA. The CDR3 has 14 amino acids. V was cut by 7 bases and J by 1 base, with 13 bases left in between. The CDR3 loop is CASTKAGENTEAFF. The CDR3, as DNA: TGTGCCAGCACCAAAGCCGGTGAGAACACTGAAGCTTTCTTT.

The DNA of the CDR3 is TGTGCCAGCGGGTTGGGGACTAAAGGTAATGAGCAGTTCTTC. Residues: CASGLGTKGNEQFF. This sequence joins TRBV27 and TRBJ2-1; 7 positions match TRBD2. With V trimmed by 8 bases and J by 7 bases, 11 bases remained unmatched. Germline CDR1 and CDR2: MNHEY and SMNVEV (reference sequence). The CDR3 sequence is 14 residues long.

V and J are TRBV30 and TRBJ2-1; D possibly corresponds to TRBD2 (6 bases). V lost 4 bases and J 8 bases, leaving 12 bases between the germline ends. CDR3 length: 12 residues. In germline, CDR1 is GTSNPN, CDR2 SVGIG (reference sequence). CDR3 nucleotide sequence: TGTGCCTGGAAACGGGCTAGCGATGAGCAGTTCTTC. This codes for CAWKRASDEQFF. The full variable domain, with the rest looked up from reference TRBV30 and TRBJ2-1, is SQTIHQWPATLVQPVGSPLSLECTVEGTSNPNLYWYRQAAGRGLQLLFYSVGIGQISSEVPQNLSASRPQDRQFILSSKKLLLSDSGFYLCAWKRASDEQFFGPGTRLTVL.

This sequence joins TRBV7-2 and TRBJ2-7; D gene ambiguous. From germline, CDR1 is SGHTA and CDR2 FQGNSA. The CDR3 spans 14 residues. Deletions cut 3 bases from V and 1 base from J, with 10 bases between. CDR3 nucleotides: TGTGCCAGCAGCTTCCGCCCGGGTTCCTACGAGCAGTACTTC. Residues: CASSFRPGSYEQYF.

The gene calls are TRBV6-1 and TRBJ2-2, with 10 bases identical to TRBD2. Per the germline V gene, CDR1 is MNHNS and CDR2 is SASEGT. V shed 7 bases, J shed 5 bases, and the junction held 7 bases outside the gene matches. This CDR3 has 15 amino acids. The CDR3 loop reads CASTRVAGGTGELFF. CDR3 coding DNA: TGTGCCAGCACACGGGTAGCGGGAGGAACCGGGGAGCTGTTTTTT.